Shown below are 14 T cell receptor beta chains from a single sample sequenced in a study of blood T cell repertoires in COVID-19. The data were produced by immunoSEQ multiplex PCR, yet TCRdb's version contains in-frame clones alone and is incomplete. Of roughly 150,000 clones listed, 85% are singletons. Sequencing was carried out using peripheral blood. The receptor source for this set is a woman aged 45-60 years with COVID-19, enrolled during active disease.

This chain links TRBV19 with TRBJ1-5, with D hard to call. The germline CDR1 and CDR2 sequences are LNHDA and SQIVND (reference sequence). V was pared by 3 bases and J by 0 bases, with 9 bases between. This CDR3 has 15 residues. The CDR3 DNA reads as TGTGCCAGTAGTATTAGAGAGTATAGCAATCAGCCCCAGCATTTT. Amino acids: CASSIREYSNQPQHF. Based on the CDR3 plus reference TRBV19 and TRBJ1-5, the full variable domain is DGGITQSPKYLFRKEGQNVTLSCEQNLNHDAMYWYRQDPGQGLRLIYYSQIVNDFQKGDIAEGYSVSREKKESFPLTVTSAQKNPTAFYLCASSIREYSNQPQHFGDGTRLSIL.

This chain uses TRBV7-2 with TRBJ2-7; TRBD1 aligns across 9 bases. CDR3 length: 14 residues. V shed 6 bases, J shed 2 bases, and the junction held 5 bases outside the gene matches. Germline V gives CDR1 SGHTA, CDR2 FQGNSA. Here the CDR3 DNA reads TGTGCCAGCAGGACCGGGACAGGGACCTACGAGCAGTACTTC. The encoded protein is CASRTGTGTYEQYF.

This chain joins TRBV11-2 and TRBJ1-1; weak D call: TRBD1 (5 bases). In germline, CDR1 is SGHAT, CDR2 FQNNGV. CDR3 length: 15 amino acids. V lost 5 bases and J lost 0, with 13 bases in between. This CDR3 reads CASSPRVGVNTEAFF. CDR3 coding DNA: TGTGCCAGCAGCCCCCGGGTAGGGGTGAACACTGAAGCTTTCTTT.

The gene calls are TRBV5-1 and TRBJ2-7, with 10 positions matching TRBD2. Per the germline V gene, CDR1 is SGHRS and CDR2 is YFSETQ. The CDR3 runs 15 residues. The trim removed 3 bases at V and 2 bases at J, leaving 5 bases unmatched. Written as DNA, the CDR3 is TGCGCCAGCAGCTCAACTAGCGGGGAGACCTACGAGCAGTACTTC. Amino acids: CASSSTSGETYEQYF.

The rearrangement uses TRBV28 and TRBJ2-7; 9 bases agree with TRBD2. The trim removed 5 bases at V and 2 bases at J, leaving 1 base unmatched. The length of the CDR3 is 13 residues. Germline CDR1 is MDHEN and CDR2 is SYDVKM. In nucleotides, the CDR3 is TGTGCCAGCAGTGAGCGGGGGGCCTACGAGCAGTACTTC. It yields the protein CASSERGAYEQYF.

V is TRBV19 and J is TRBJ1-1; D is possibly TRBD1 (5 bases). Trimming shortened V by 7 bases and J by 1 base, and 13 bases separated the two germline ends. The CDR3 spans 14 residues. The germline CDR1 and CDR2 sequences are LNHDA and SQIVND (reference sequence). The DNA for the CDR3 is TGTGCCAGTATCCTAAGACAGAGGAACACTGAAGCTTTCTTT. Encoded protein: CASILRQRNTEAFF.

The genes are TRBV19 and TRBJ1-1; TRBD1 might be the D (6 bases). This CDR3 is built from 16 residues. V lost 1 base and J 0 bases, leaving 12 bases between the germline ends. CDR1 is LNHDA and CDR2 is SQIVND in the germline V gene (reference sequence). The CDR3 region is CASSIGPGALNTEAFF. Written as DNA, the CDR3 is TGTGCCAGTAGTATAGGCCCAGGGGCTCTGAACACTGAAGCTTTCTTT. The full variable domain, in which reference TRBV19 and TRBJ1-1 provide the parts outside the CDR3, is DGGITQSPKYLFRKEGQNVTLSCEQNLNHDAMYWYRQDPGQGLRLIYYSQIVNDFQKGDIAEGYSVSREKKESFPLTVTSAQKNPTAFYLCASSIGPGALNTEAFFGQGTRLTVV.

The rearrangement joins TRBV5-5 to TRBJ1-4; 8 positions match TRBD1. CDR3 length: 14 amino acids. J lost 8 bases, V lost 5 bases, and 8 bases had no gene match. Per germline, CDR1 SGHKS and CDR2 YYEKEE (reference sequence). CDR3: CASRTQGVGEKLFF. CDR3 nucleotides: TGTGCCAGCAGGACACAGGGGGTCGGGGAAAAACTGTTTTTT.

The chain couples TRBV4-1 to TRBJ1-1; D unclear. This CDR3 is built from 14 residues. Germline V gene sequence: CDR1 MGHRA, CDR2 YSYEKL. Trimming took 4 bases from V and 0 from J, leaving 9 bases between them. As DNA, the CDR3 is TGCGCCAGCAGCCTTCAAGCCATGAACACTGAAGCTTTCTTT. It is translated as CASSLQAMNTEAFF.

The chain links TRBV6-5 to TRBJ2-7; 7 bases are a match to TRBD1. The V gene end was trimmed by 4 bases and the J gene end by 2 bases; junction bases not matched to a gene: 8. Per the germline V gene, CDR1 is MNHEY and CDR2 is SVGAGI. The CDR3 runs to 15 residues. Here the CDR3 DNA reads TGTGCCAGCAGTTCTTCCGGGACAGCTGCCTACGAGCAGTACTTC. Protein product: CASSSSGTAAYEQYF.

The CDR3 bases are TGTGCCGGAAAAGACAGGGCCAGCTCTGGGGCCAACGTCCTGACTTTC. This gives the protein CAGKDRASSGANVLTF. The chain combines TRBV2 with TRBJ2-6, with 7 bases identical to TRBD1. Trimming at V came to 11 bases and at J to 0 bases, leaving 10 bases not matched to a gene. CDR3 length: 16 amino acids. The germline CDR1 and CDR2 sequences are SNHLY and FYNNEI.

This clone was detected only once. The V call is TRBV30, the J call TRBJ2-1; 11 bases match TRBD2. V trimming: 4 bases; J trimming: 4 bases; junction bases outside the gene matches: 6. The CDR3 sequence is 15 residues long. Germline V gives CDR1 GTSNPN, CDR2 SVGIG (reference sequence). CDR3 protein: CAWMSSGGTYNEQFF. The DNA of the CDR3 is TGTGCCTGGATGTCTAGCGGGGGGACTTACAATGAGCAGTTCTTC. The variable domain in full, with the rest retrieved from reference TRBV30 and TRBJ2-1, is SQTIHQWPATLVQPVGSPLSLECTVEGTSNPNLYWYRQAAGRGLQLLFYSVGIGQISSEVPQNLSASRPQDRQFILSSKKLLLSDSGFYLCAWMSSGGTYNEQFFGPGTRLTVL.

In nucleotides, the CDR3 is TGCGCCAGCAGCCAGGCCGGGACTAGCGGGGGTACAGATACGCAGTATTTT. This codes for CASSQAGTSGGTDTQYF. V is TRBV4-3 and J is TRBJ2-3; TRBD2 matches at 14 bases. Germline V gene lookup returns CDR1 LGHNA and CDR2 YSLEER. V gave up 3 bases and J gave up 3 bases; unmatched junction bases: 5. The CDR3 has 17 residues.

The chain recombines TRBV6-2 or TRBV6-3 with TRBJ2-7, with 8 bases aligning to TRBD2. Per germline, CDR1 MNHEY and CDR2 SVGEGT. Germline trimming cut 6 bases from V and 7 bases from J; bases unmatched to any gene: 8. The CDR3 has 13 amino acids. The CDR3 DNA follows: TGTGCCAGCAGCGACGGGGGGGCCTGGGAGCAGTACTTC. This translates into CASSDGGAWEQYF.